Here is one TCR beta chain with its context. This clone's antigen is unknown. There are no base qualities to consult, and no much larger clone falls within one base. Participants were included only if at least one PBMC sample before ART initiation and at least two post-ART samples were available. All participants with HIV were treated in the United States of America. Cryopreserved samples of about 0.95-11 million PBMC were thawed and washed before DNA extraction. At the time of the earliest PBMC sample, participants with HIV were aged between roughly 23 and 60 years. PBMC samples from each participant spanned 1-4 timepoints before ART initiation and 2-8 timepoints after ART initiation, with a median of 7 samples. Serial HIV viral load, CD4+ T-cell count, ART history and demographic data were obtained for every participant. Genomic DNA was extracted from unsorted PBMC with a Qiagen kit on a QIAcube, processed in batches of 12 samples.

This sample was included in a study of long-term antiretroviral therapy in people with HIV (dated by TCRdb to the early 2020s). For the wider study: The earliest samples were collected about a decade before the 2015 WHO recommendation for immediate ART, when ART was typically delayed until CD4 counts fell. Among the 30 or so participants with HIV, around 10 were female. Whether ART initiation and durable HIV suppression were associated with changes in peripheral blood TRB repertoire composition and diversity was tested in a retrospective serial study. Test extractions of a monoclonal T-cell line alongside a few dozen polyclonal samples showed no cross-contamination during QIAcube processing. A total of over 150 cryopreserved PBMC samples came from 25 to 35 adults with confirmed HIV infection and were collected serially over a mean of roughly 6 years (range 1-12).

The germline V gene (reference sequence) supplies CDR1 GTSNPN and CDR2 SVGIG. From its cysteine to its phenylalanine, the CDR3 spans 14 amino acids. The CDR3 DNA has 42 bases and is translated from base 1. Compared with germline, V lacks 3 bases and J lacks 5 bases; bases without a gene match: 3. General conclusions and limits of the study: Inferences about post-ART repertoire changes were limited because no data were available on ART adherence, viral resistance or therapy changes. Because cell numbers in pre-ART samples were limited, unsorted PBMC were profiled instead of sorted CD4+ and CD8+ T cells. The samples were dated from about 2004 to 2017, and the ART regimens that were used may be less effective than current ART regimens. Expanded TRB clones identified before ART initiation dominated the repertoire across all time points, though the dominance fluctuated and decreased in many PLHIV after ART. A significant increase in TRB diversity was found to be associated with ART initiation, although TRB diversity was observed to remain significantly below that of transplant donor controls even after long-term ART. Since PBMC availability was limited, sequencing covered only the TCR beta chain, with no alpha chain pairing. CDR3 length ranges in HIV repertoires were narrower than in controls, and network structure suggested an antigen-experienced repertoire with only a slight naive shift after ART.

The immunoSEQ hsTCRB v3.0 assay was used at survey level resolution to sequence the TRB variable region. The targeted TRB sequencing depth was about 40,000-50,000 T-cell genomes per sample. TRB libraries were pooled and sequenced on an Illumina MiSeq using a v3 150-cycle kit. Turning to the authors' computational methods: Analysis of repertoires was carried out in R inside a reproducible Nextflow workflow spanning QC, data transformation and analysis. LymphoSeq2, an R package for AIRR-Seq data exploration, was used to implement custom analyses. A handful of samples that produced fewer than 5000 total TRB sequences were removed, so 188 HIV repertoires were analyzed. Among the 180 to 200 retained HIV repertoires, about 59 were collected before ART initiation and about 130 were collected after ART initiation. Each repertoire was downsampled to 5000 TRB nucleotide sequences, and summary statistics were averaged across 100 downsampling iterations. Only TRB sequences with CDR3 regions of at least seven amino acids were retained for analysis. Diversity was assessed using a clonality score derived from Shannon entropy and using the Gini coefficient. Repertoire networks linked the top 5000 CDR3 amino acid sequences whenever two sequences differed by an edit distance of one. For TRB CDR3 amino acid sequences, GLIPH2 was used to predict antigen specificity groups and MHC restriction. CDR3 amino acid sequences were matched against VDJdb and McPAS-TCR to flag known CMV, EBV, HIV or tissue antigen associations. Pre-ART, post-ART and control groups were compared with Wilcoxon signed-rank tests and Holm-Bonferroni correction. Entries here come from immuneACCESS through TCRdb and include only in-frame sequences with V and J called. Some clones fail to appear in such tables; in the studies checked, an unresolved V gene covers under half of the shortfall, and the cause of the remainder is unknown. V and J calls and clone size are given by that table; D and trimming were obtained from the DNA. This sample lists about 34,000 clones; about four fifths were detected once. The top ten clonotypes cover 7.9% of the sample.

The material was unsorted PBMCs, obtained 0.4 years before starting antiretroviral therapy. The chain joins TRBV30 to TRBJ1-4, and TRBD1 aligns with 10 junction nucleotides. The sequence was collected from a man aged 18 to 29 with HIV. For the CDR3, the sequence is CAWRRTGGNEKLFF. The DNA is as follows: TGTGCCTGGAGGAGGACAGGGGGGAATGAAAAACTGTTTTTT. With all but the CDR3 taken from the reference TRBV30 and TRBJ1-4 genes, the full variable domain is: SQTIHQWPATLVQPVGSPLSLECTVEGTSNPNLYWYRQAAGRGLQLLFYSVGIGQISSEVPQNLSASRPQDRQFILSSKKLLLSDSGFYLCAWRRTGGNEKLFFGSGTQLSVL.